A selection of T cell receptor beta chains follows, all from one sample in a study of a mutant IDH1 vaccine in newly diagnosed glioma. Assay: immunoSEQ multiplex PCR; the TCRdb copy retains only in-frame clones and omits some. The sample yields fewer than 60,000 clones, around three fifths seen once. The antigens for these receptors are not known. Sequencing used peripheral blood mononuclear cells (PBMCs), obtained from a glioma patient whose treatment included an IDH1 peptide vaccine. The receptor set was obtained from a man in his forties with glioma. Some clones in this sample may be carry-over from other donors' samples. Both conserved end residues are part of each CDR3. The D gene is left open where the match is weak. Clone sizes are given selectively: once, few, many, or a class where the clone is expanded.

size: .; V: TRBV7-9; J: TRBJ2-7; D: .; DNA: TGTGCCAGCAGCTCTCCGGAGGGACAGAACCGCTACGAGCAGTACTTC; CDR3: CASSSPEGQNRYEQYF
size: .; V: TRBV7-2; J: TRBJ1-5; D: .; DNA: TGTGCCAGCAGCCCGGGGGGGGGCAATCAGCCCCAGCATTTT; CDR3: CASSPGGGNQPQHF
size: few; V: TRBV4-1; J: TRBJ2-5; D: .; DNA: TGCGCCAGCAGCCAGGACCATCGGGCGGAGACCCAGTACTTC; CDR3: CASSQDHRAETQYF
size: .; V: TRBV6-5; J: TRBJ2-2; D: .; DNA: TGTGCCAGCGGTCGAGGCACCGGGGAGCTGTTTTTT; CDR3: CASGRGTGELFF
size: few; V: TRBV6-5; J: TRBJ2-7; D: TRBD1; DNA: TGTGCCAGCAGTTACCGGGGACAGGGTACCTACGAGCAGTACTTC; CDR3: CASSYRGQGTYEQYF
size: .; V: TRBV25-1; J: TRBJ2-7; D: TRBD2; DNA: TGTGCCAGCAGTGAATCCCTGGGGGGGGGATACGAGCAGTACTTC; CDR3: CASSESLGGGYEQYF
size: .; V: TRBV29-1; J: TRBJ2-5; D: TRBD1; DNA: TGCAGCGTTGCCGGGACAGGGGAGGGGGAGACCCAGTACTTC; CDR3: CSVAGTGEGETQYF
size: .; V: TRBV29-1; J: TRBJ2-3; D: .; DNA: TGCAGCGTTGAGGTGGACGGATTTACGCAGTATTTT; CDR3: CSVEVDGFTQYF
size: .; V: TRBV5-6; J: TRBJ2-4; D: .; DNA: TGTGCCAGCAGCCGGGCCGGAAACATTCAGTACTTC; CDR3: CASSRAGNIQYF
size: .; V: TRBV10-3; J: TRBJ1-2; D: TRBD1; DNA: TGTGCCATCAGTGAGTCTGGACAGGGGGCCAACTATGGCTACACCTTC; CDR3: CAISESGQGANYGYTF
size: .; V: TRBV19; J: TRBJ2-1; D: .; DNA: TGTGCCAGTAGTATAAGGGTGAGCTCCTACAATGAGCAGTTCTTC; CDR3: CASSIRVSSYNEQFF
size: .; V: TRBV5-1; J: TRBJ2-1; D: .; DNA: TGCGCCAGCAGCTTGACAGCGTACAATGAGCAGTTCTTC; CDR3: CASSLTAYNEQFF
size: .; V: TRBV6-5; J: TRBJ1-3; D: .; DNA: TGTGCCAGCAGTTACGATACAAACTCTGGAAACACCATATATTTT; CDR3: CASSYDTNSGNTIYF
size: .; V: TRBV19; J: TRBJ1-1; D: TRBD1; DNA: TGTGCCAGTATGGGACAGGGCTGGGGTGAAGCTTTCTTT; CDR3: CASMGQGWGEAFF
size: few; V: TRBV10-1; J: TRBJ1-3; D: .; DNA: TGCGCCAGCACCATCGGGACTCCTGGAAACACCATATATTTT; CDR3: CASTIGTPGNTIYF
size: few; V: TRBV9; J: TRBJ2-7; D: .; DNA: TGTGCCAGCACCCTCGGGCCGGATCCTTACGAGCAGTACTTC; CDR3: CASTLGPDPYEQYF
size: .; V: TRBV5-1; J: TRBJ1-1; D: TRBD1; DNA: TGCGCCAGCAGCGCGGACAGGGGCGTTATGAACACTGAAGCTTTCTTT; CDR3: CASSADRGVMNTEAFF
size: .; V: TRBV7-9; J: TRBJ1-2; D: .; DNA: TGTGCCAGCAGCTTAGGAGAATTTGGCTACACCTTC; CDR3: CASSLGEFGYTF
size: few; V: TRBV2; J: TRBJ1-2; D: .; DNA: TGTGCCAGCACCAGAGGCTCAGGTCTCTATGGCTACACCTTC; CDR3: CASTRGSGLYGYTF
size: .; V: TRBV5-6; J: TRBJ1-6; D: .; DNA: TGTGCCAGCAGCTTGAGTGCACGGGTTTCACCCCTCCACTTT; CDR3: CASSLSARVSPLHF
size: .; V: TRBV4-1; J: TRBJ2-7; D: .; DNA: TGCGCCAGCAGCCAAGCCGGGGGAGACCACGAGCAGTACTTC; CDR3: CASSQAGGDHEQYF
size: .; V: TRBV29-1; J: TRBJ1-1; D: TRBD1; DNA: TGCAGCGTTAGGACAGGGGGAACCACTGAAGCTTTCTTT; CDR3: CSVRTGGTTEAFF